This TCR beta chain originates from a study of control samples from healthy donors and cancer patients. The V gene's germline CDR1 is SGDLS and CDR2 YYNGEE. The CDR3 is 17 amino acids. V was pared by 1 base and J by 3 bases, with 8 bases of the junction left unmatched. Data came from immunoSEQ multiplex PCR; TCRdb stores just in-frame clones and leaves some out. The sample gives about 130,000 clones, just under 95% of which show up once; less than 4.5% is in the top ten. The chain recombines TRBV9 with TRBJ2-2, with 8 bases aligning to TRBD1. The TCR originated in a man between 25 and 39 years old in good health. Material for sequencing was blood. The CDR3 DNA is TGTGCCAGCAGCGTACCCGGGACAGGACGGGACACCGGGGAGCTGTTTTTT. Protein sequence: CASSVPGTGRDTGELFF.